A single sample gave rise to the 8 T cell receptor beta chains below, sequenced in a study of blood T cells in healthy people across ages. Then a second PCR, running roughly 7 to 11 cycles, was carried out with a sample-barcoded 5' primer and a J-beta primer mix. TCRdb re-called the 5' RACE reads with MiXCR, one entry per CDR3 protein. The sample holds over a million distinct CDR3 sequences; 55% to 75% are singletons and the top ten take 6.5% to 8.5%. Sequenced material: blood. These receptors were taken from a man aged 18 to 29 in good health.

The count of this clonotype is one. The chain couples TRBV4-1 to TRBJ2-1, with 11 bases matching TRBD1. The CDR3 length is 15 residues. CDR1 and CDR2 (germline): MGHRA, YSYEKL. J gave up 8 bases and V 3 bases, and 6 bases lay outside the gene matches. CDR3 region: CASSQDRGRPDEQFF. The CDR3 bases are TGCGCCAGCAGCCAGGACAGGGGGCGGCCGGATGAGCAGTTCTTC.

This clonotype was seen a few times. This chain connects TRBV4-2 to TRBJ2-2, with 10 bases lining up with TRBD1. The CDR3 loop spans 16 amino acids. V lost 0 bases to trimming and J lost 5 bases; unmatched junction nucleotides: 3. Germline values: CDR1 LGHNA, CDR2 YNFKEQ. Here the CDR3 DNA reads TGTGCCAGCAGCCAAGAGGGGACAGGGGTTACCGGGGAGCTGTTTTTT. Protein: CASSQEGTGVTGELFF.

V is TRBV6-2 or TRBV6-3 and J is TRBJ2-5, with 7 bases that match TRBD1. CDR1 MNHEY and CDR2 SVGEGT come from the germline V gene. There are 15 residues in the CDR3. V lost 2 bases and J lost 2; bases outside the gene matches: 5. The CDR3 region has the DNA TGTGCCAGCAGTTACAGGGGGCCGAGGCAAGAGACCCAGTACTTC. Translating gives CASSYRGPRQETQYF.

The chain has TRBV4-1 and TRBJ2-7; TRBD2 matches 12 bases. V dropped 0 bases and J dropped 5; count of bases not matched to a gene: 2. The CDR3 spans 15 residues. The germline V gene has CDR1 MGHRA and CDR2 YSYEKL. CDR3 DNA sequence: TGCGCCAGCAGCCAAGATAGACTAGCGGGAGACGAGCAGTACTTC. Translating gives CASSQDRLAGDEQYF.

The chain is built from TRBV15 and TRBJ1-4; D might be TRBD1 (6 bases). In germline, CDR1 is LNHNV, CDR2 YYDKDF (reference sequence). This CDR3 comprises 18 residues. Trimming took 2 bases from V and 0 from J, leaving 16 bases between them. The chain's CDR3 is CATSRFRTAVATNEKLFF. CDR3 sequence (DNA): TGTGCCACCAGCAGATTTCGGACAGCCGTCGCAACTAATGAAAAACTGTTTTTT.

V and J are TRBV12-3 or TRBV12-4 and TRBJ2-2; possibly TRBD1 for D (5 bases). This CDR3 contains 14 residues. V was pared by 5 bases and J by 6 bases, with 13 bases between. CDR3 region: CASSINPGPGELFF. CDR3 nucleotides: TGTGCCAGCAGTATTAATCCAGGGCCCGGGGAGCTGTTTTTT.

The V gene is TRBV7-2, the J gene TRBJ2-3; 9 nucleotides line up with TRBD1. Trimming took 5 bases from V and 2 from J; bases not matched to a gene: 17. There are 19 residues in the CDR3. The germline V gene encodes CDR1 SGHTA and CDR2 FQGNSA. DNA for the CDR3: TGTGCCAGCAGCCCAGGGACAGGGTGGGACTCCCATCTCACAGATACGCAGTATTTT. Translation: CASSPGTGWDSHLTDTQYF.

The chain recombines TRBV10-3 with TRBJ2-7; 11 nucleotides line up with TRBD2. The CDR3 sequence is 16 residues long. Germline CDR1 reads ENHRY; CDR2 reads SYGVKD. The junction had 10 bases not matched to a gene; V was cut back by 6 bases and J by 3 bases. CDR3 DNA sequence: TGTGCCATCAGAGATGAGACTAGCGGGGAGTTCTACGAGCAGTACTTC. Its protein is CAIRDETSGEFYEQYF.